Included here is one TCR beta chain sequence, with context. Its antigen remains undetermined. It has no much larger one-base neighbor in the sample; base qualities were not kept. V was cut back by 3 bases and J by 2 bases, leaving a gap of 5 bases between them. The CDR1 and CDR2 encoded by the germline V gene (reference sequence) are MNHEY and SMNVEV. The cysteine opens and the phenylalanine closes a CDR3 of 13 amino acids. The DNA shown is the 39-base CDR3, in frame from base 1. Libraries were constructed by RACE. The run used a NextSeq 500. During library preparation, unique molecular identifiers were attached to individual cDNA molecules so that TCRs could be counted in a quantitative, reproducible way. Each blood RNA sample was used to sequence both TCR alpha and TCR beta chains. The authors' analysis ran thus. A median of about 100,000 TCRs per sample was observed, with a range of roughly 23,224 to 700,000. The Decombinator software suite was used to annotate V, J and CDR3 in the TCR reads. For PS versus PT1 abundance plots, all samples were subsampled to the same number of TCRs (28,000). Expanded TCRs were defined as absent before sensitization and observed at least eight times at the 2-week time point. Using fastp trimming at Q25 and MiXCR clonotype assembly, TCRdb reanalyzed the public sequencing data and kept in-frame beta chains. Each entry merges the rows of one CDR3 protein and shows their most common DNA and genes. V and J calls and clone size were set by TCRdb, not the authors. Across this sample there are about 99,000 distinct CDR3 sequences, with around 12% seen only once. Approximately 2.1% of the sample rests with the top ten.

The data belong to a study of human T cells and chemical hapten exposure (dated by TCRdb to the early 2020s). Notes on the research overall: For sensitization, 2% DPC in acetone was applied to a roughly 2 cm by roughly 2 cm area of upper inner arm skin. Weekly therapeutic DPC doses were additionally applied to the scalp of patients throughout the approximately 23-week study period. Patch testing was performed on the upper back with Finn chambers containing 0.01% DPC, and the patch tests were scored after 6 days according to International Contact Dermatitis Research Group standards. The patient cohort, mostly female, included alopecia areata with under or over 50% scalp involvement, alopecia totalis and alopecia universalis. The libraries were sequenced as a pool, and the TCR yield per sample differed mostly because of small variations in library volumes within the pool. The study tracked peripheral blood TCR repertoire changes in vivo during primary and secondary sensitization to the hapten diphenylcyclopropenone (DPC) in alopecia patients. Blood was sampled from patients pre-sensitization (week 0) and at 2, 6 and about 24 weeks after DPC sensitization. Roughly 30 alopecia patients provided blood for TCR sequencing at one to four time points (pre-sensitization, 2, 6 and 24 weeks). The research as a whole found: After repeated subsampling, changes were observed in the strength of the expansion versus patch-test correlation and in the threshold at which the correlation became significant. Because all patients had alopecia, a presumed autoimmune disease, the immune response of the patients might differ from that of healthy individuals. A positive correlation was found between the number of PT1 expanded TCRs and patch test score, with significance reached at thresholds 8, 16 and 32 but not 4. The number of TCRs above 1 in 1000 frequency did not change with DPC sensitization; there was no evidence of global repertoire structure alterations. Compared with pre-sensitization or healthy control sets, expanded TCRs formed significantly more large CDR3 similarity clusters, which is consistent with antigen-driven responses.

The time point label of this sample denotes: patch test 1, 2 weeks after DPC sensitization. The treatment or condition label for this specimen denotes: therapeutic diphenylcyclopropenone sensitization with weekly scalp DPC. At every patch-test visit, the blood draw took place before the patch test was put on. Eligible patients were aged 18 to 70, diagnosed with alopecia, deemed suitable for DPC therapy, and excluded if pregnant. Total RNA was isolated from unfractionated whole blood collected in Tempus Blood RNA tubes. The rearranged segments are TRBV27 and TRBJ1-5, with the D gene call left open. The input for sequencing was whole blood, taken in connection with sensitization to the hapten diphenylcyclopropenone (DPC). The receptor's source is a woman in her forties with alopecia areata. Some clones in this sample may be carry-over from other donors' samples. The nucleotide sequence reads TGTGCCAGCAGTTTCAAAGGCAATCAGCCCCAGCATTTT. Its translation reads: CASSFKGNQPQHF.